Each of the 23 T cell receptor beta chains below was sequenced from the same sample in a study of T cells in Graves' hyperthyroidism and ophthalmopathy. What was amplified from RNA transcripts were TCR beta CDR3 regions. Carried out on the TCR CDR3, a first-round RT-PCR used the HTBI primer set. TCRdb passed the multiplex PCR reads through MiXCR, listing each CDR3 protein once. The sample contains almost 600,000 distinct CDR3 sequences, about 43% of which appear only once. What was sequenced was peripheral blood or thyroid tissue (not recorded which). The source of these receptors is a woman between 18 and 30 years old with Graves' hyperthyroidism.

This clonotype was seen ten or more times. The chain couples TRBV11-2 to TRBJ2-5, with 7 bases fitting TRBD1. Trimming cost V 1 base and J 4 bases; bases outside gene matches: 0. Germline CDR1 SGHAT, CDR2 FQNNGV. The CDR3 runs 13 residues. CDR3 sequence reads: CASSLGQGETQYF. In DNA form, the CDR3 reads TGTGCCAGCAGCTTAGGACAGGGAGAGACCCAGTACTTC.

This clonotype was found many times. The rearrangement joins TRBV7-6 to TRBJ1-1; a possible D gene is TRBD1 (5 bases). The V gene's germline CDR1 is SGHVS and CDR2 FNYEAQ. The CDR3 extends over 15 amino acids. V was cut by 1 base and J by 1 base, with 10 bases left in between. The CDR3 loop is CASSLGPGRNTEAFF. CDR3 in DNA: TGTGCCAGCAGCTTAGGCCCGGGGCGGAACACTGAAGCTTTCTTT. The full variable domain, in which reference TRBV7-6 and TRBJ1-1 provide the parts outside the CDR3, is GAGVSQSPRYKVTKRGQDVALRCDPISGHVSLYWYRQALGQGPEFLTYFNYEAQQDKSGLPNDRFSAERPEGSISTLTIQRTEQRDSAMYRCASSLGPGRNTEAFFGQGTRLTVV.

V is TRBV6-1 and J is TRBJ2-2; 8 bases line up with TRBD1. This CDR3 spans 15 amino acids. V shed 11 bases, J shed 1 base, and the junction held 9 bases outside the gene matches. The germline V gene has CDR1 MNHNS and CDR2 SASEGT. For the CDR3, the DNA is TGTGCCTGCGGCGGGACAGGCGAGAACACCGGGGAGCTGTTTTTT. It translates to CACGGTGENTGELFF.

This clonotype was counted ten times or more. V is TRBV5-1 and J is TRBJ2-7, with 7 positions matching TRBD1. Germline assignment: CDR1 SGHRS and CDR2 YFSETQ. CDR3 length equals 17 residues. The junction had 10 bases not matched to a gene; V was cut back by 0 bases and J by 1 base. This CDR3 reads CASSLGMDRFLSYEQYF. Written as DNA, the CDR3 is TGCGCCAGCAGCTTGGGGATGGACAGGTTCTTATCCTACGAGCAGTACTTC.

The chain uses TRBV4-1 and TRBJ2-7; D gene uncertain. CDR1 is MGHRA and CDR2 is YSYEKL in the germline V gene. V lost 0 bases and J lost 3, with 9 bases in between. There are 14 residues in the CDR3. The chain's CDR3 is CASSQDPGYYEQYF. The CDR3 bases are TGCGCCAGCAGCCAAGATCCAGGCTACTACGAGCAGTACTTC.

This clonotype was counted ten times or more. CDR3 nucleotides: TGTGCCAGCAGCGTAGAATTATTGAGGGCGGGTAATCAGCCCCAGCATTTT. Translated: CASSVELLRAGNQPQHF. The chain is built from TRBV9 and TRBJ1-5; D is undetermined. The germline V gene encodes CDR1 SGDLS and CDR2 YYNGEE. CDR3 length equals 17 residues. V lost 0 bases to trimming and J lost 4 bases, with 17 bases between them.

This rearrangement joins TRBV7-2 to TRBJ1-2; TRBD1 might be the D (5 bases). This CDR3 contains 18 residues. The V end lost 5 bases, the J end lost 7 bases, and 29 bases lay between the germline ends. Germline V CDR1 and CDR2: SGHTA, FQGNSA. The CDR3 coding sequence is TGTGCCAGCAGCCCTAGCGTTGGGGCCAGGGCGGGGGTTCGTGGCTACACCTTC. Its protein is CASSPSVGARAGVRGYTF.

This clonotype turned up a few times. This may be a read error: a much more frequent sequence differs by one nucleotide. This chain joins TRBV20-1 and TRBJ2-7; the match to TRBD1 covers 9 bases. Germline V lookup: CDR1 DFQATT, CDR2 SNEGSKA (reference sequence). The junction had 11 bases not matched to a gene; V was cut back by 5 bases and J by 6 bases. The CDR3 runs to 14 residues. The CDR3 DNA is TGCAGTGCTTCGAGACAGGGGGTAGTCAGCGAGCAGTACTTC. Translating it yields CSASRQGVVSEQYF.

The V call is TRBV29-1, the J call TRBJ1-1; maybe TRBD1 (6 bases). The CDR3 runs to 10 residues. V was cut by 4 bases and J by 10 bases, with 10 bases left in between. Germline lookup yields CDR1 SQVTM and CDR2 ANQGSEA. CDR3 amino acids: CSVVPTGAFF. The CDR3 coding sequence is TGCAGCGTTGTGCCGACAGGAGCTTTCTTT.

A remark on this clonotype: A read error may account for a junction end that differs from germline. This chain joins TRBV29-1 and TRBJ1-1; TRBD1 aligns across 9 bases. Germline V gene lookup returns CDR1 SQVTM and CDR2 ANQGSEA. The CDR3 loop spans 12 amino acids. The CDR3 sequence is CRVGTGTTEAFF. For the CDR3, the DNA is TGCCGCGTTGGGACAGGGACTACTGAAGCTTTCTTT.

The V gene is TRBV30, the J gene TRBJ2-7; TRBD2 matches at 8 bases. CDR1 is GTSNPN and CDR2 is SVGIG in the germline V gene (reference sequence). The J segment lost 4 bases and the V segment lost 4 bases, leaving 12 bases of the junction unmatched. This CDR3 region has 15 residues. The chain's CDR3 is CAWTRSGGAGYEQYF. CDR3 in DNA: TGTGCCTGGACCAGAAGCGGGGGCGCGGGTTACGAGCAGTACTTC.

This chain connects TRBV20-1 to TRBJ2-5, with 12 bases lining up with TRBD2. CDR1 is DFQATT, CDR2 SNEGSKA, per germline (reference sequence). J was trimmed by 3 bases and V by 7 bases; bases with no gene match: 18. The CDR3 runs to 18 residues. In DNA, the CDR3 is TGCAGTGGGACTAGCGGGGATGGTGGCGGGACAACCAAAGAGACCCAGTACTTC. This sequence encodes CSGTSGDGGGTTKETQYF.

This clonotype was recorded a few times. J is TRBJ2-1 and V is TRBV24-1, with D hard to call. Trimming stripped 3 bases from V and 8 bases from J, with 16 bases between. The CDR3 consists of 15 residues. Germline V CDR1 and CDR2: KGHDR, SFDVKD. This chain's CDR3 is CATSDPALERDEQFF. The CDR3 coding sequence is TGTGCCACCAGTGATCCGGCGTTGGAAAGGGATGAGCAGTTCTTC.

This clonotype has a handful of counts. The chain uses TRBV18 and TRBJ1-5; TRBD1 is a possible D gene (6 bases). The CDR3 length is 16 residues. From germline, CDR1 is KGHSH and CDR2 LQKENI. Trimming took off 1 base at V and 6 bases at J, with 16 bases between the two ends. This CDR3 reads CASSPQHREMGQPQHF. DNA for the CDR3: TGTGCCAGCTCACCACAGCACAGGGAAATGGGTCAGCCCCAGCATTTT.

About this clonotype: A junction boundary mismatches the germline segment, possibly from a read error. The chain recombines TRBV5-1 with TRBJ1-4; a weak D match, TRBD1 (5 bases). Germline V gives CDR1 SGHRS, CDR2 YFSETQ. There are 13 residues in the CDR3. CDR3 residues: CASSLGANEKLFF. CDR3 sequence (DNA): TGTGCCAGCAGTTTAGGGGCTAATGAAAAACTGTTTTTT.

This clonotype was counted between two and nine times. This CDR3 reads CASTLSWVAGDNEQFF. The CDR3 coding sequence is TGTGCCAGTACCCTCAGTTGGGTAGCGGGAGACAATGAGCAGTTCTTC. J is TRBJ2-1 and V is TRBV19; the match to TRBD2 covers 9 bases. CDR1 is LNHDA, CDR2 SQIVND, per germline (reference sequence). The CDR3 is made up of 16 amino acids. J gave up 5 bases and V 7 bases, and 12 bases lay outside the gene matches.

In its sample, this clonotype was seen many times. This chain connects TRBV4-2 to TRBJ2-6; 9 bases match TRBD2. With 2 bases clipped from V and 0 bases from J, the junction kept 5 bases outside the gene matches. The length of the CDR3 is 18 residues. Germline loops: CDR1 LGHNA, CDR2 YNFKEQ. The CDR3 reads CASSQWGGRASGANVLTF. CDR3 DNA sequence: TGTGCCAGCAGCCAATGGGGCGGGAGGGCCTCTGGGGCCAACGTCCTGACTTTC.

This clonotype was observed a handful of times. The V gene is TRBV5-1, the J gene TRBJ2-1, with unresolved D. Germline V gene data show CDR1 as SGHRS and CDR2 as YFSETQ. Deletions cut 3 bases from V and 6 bases from J, with 7 bases between. CDR3 length: 12 residues. The CDR3 protein is CASSSYTNEQFF. The CDR3 DNA sequence: TGCGCCAGCAGCTCATACACCAATGAGCAGTTCTTC.

V usage is TRBV2 and J usage is TRBJ2-7; 7 nucleotides line up with TRBD2. Germline CDR1 and CDR2: SNHLY and FYNNEI. Trimming took 5 bases from V and 7 from J; bases not matched to a gene: 11. The CDR3 loop spans 14 amino acids. The CDR3 here is CASSRGEGNNEQYF. CDR3 nucleotide sequence: TGTGCCAGCAGTCGGGGGGAGGGGAACAATGAGCAGTACTTC.

The rearrangement joins TRBV12-3 or TRBV12-4 to TRBJ2-7, with TRBD2 identical over 8 bases. V trimming: 7 bases; J trimming: 7 bases; junction bases outside the gene matches: 9. The CDR3 consists of 13 residues. The CDR3, as DNA: TGTGCCAGCACTGACGGGAGGGCCGAGGAGCAGTACTTC. Translated: CASTDGRAEEQYF.

This sequence joins TRBV6-2 or TRBV6-3 and TRBJ1-5; the match to TRBD1 covers 9 bases. V was clipped by 4 bases and J by 5 bases; unmatched bases: 9. The CDR3 extends over 16 amino acids. CDR1 is MNHEY and CDR2 is SVGEGT in the germline V gene. The CDR3 here is CASSSTQQGAYQPQHF. CDR3 DNA sequence: TGTGCCAGCAGTTCTACGCAACAGGGGGCATATCAGCCCCAGCATTTT.

The sample holds many counts of this clonotype. The rearrangement links TRBV5-8 to TRBJ2-7; D is possibly TRBD1 or TRBD2 (5 bases each). The CDR3 consists of 13 residues. V lost 1 base and J lost 4, with 9 bases in between. Looked up from germline, CDR1 is SGHTS and CDR2 is YDEGEE. The chain's CDR3 is CASSLWGKYEQYF. The CDR3 bases are TGTGCCAGCAGCTTGTGGGGGAAATACGAGCAGTACTTC.

The chain employs TRBV7-2 and TRBJ1-6; TRBD1 might be the D (6 bases). With 2 bases removed from V and 8 bases from J, the gap between germline ends came to 16 bases. CDR1 and CDR2 (germline): SGHTA, FQGNSA. CDR3 length: 16 amino acids. The CDR3: CASSLRGARLDSPLHF. The DNA of the CDR3 is TGTGCCAGCAGCTTAAGGGGGGCGAGATTAGATTCACCCCTCCACTTT.